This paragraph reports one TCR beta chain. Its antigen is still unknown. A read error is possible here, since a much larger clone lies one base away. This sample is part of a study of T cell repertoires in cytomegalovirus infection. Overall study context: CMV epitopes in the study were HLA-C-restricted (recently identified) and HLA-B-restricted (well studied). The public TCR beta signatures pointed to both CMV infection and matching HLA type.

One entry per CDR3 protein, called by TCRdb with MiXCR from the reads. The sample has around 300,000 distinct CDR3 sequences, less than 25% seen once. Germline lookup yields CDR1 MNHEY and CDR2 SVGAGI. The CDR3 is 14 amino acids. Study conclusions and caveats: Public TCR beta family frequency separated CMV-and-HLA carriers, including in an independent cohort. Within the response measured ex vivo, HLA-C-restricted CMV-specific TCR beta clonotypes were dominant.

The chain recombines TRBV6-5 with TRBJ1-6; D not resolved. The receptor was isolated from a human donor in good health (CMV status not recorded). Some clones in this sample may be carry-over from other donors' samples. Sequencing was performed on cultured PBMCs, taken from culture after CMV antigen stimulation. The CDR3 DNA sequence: TGTGCCAGCATGGACGGGTATAGAAATTTACCCCTCCACTTT. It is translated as CASMDGYRNLPLHF.